Here is one TCR beta chain with its context. What it recognizes is unknown. The CDR3 contains 16 residues. The germline CDR1 and CDR2 sequences are LGHNA and YNFKEQ. V lost 1 base and J lost 11; bases outside the gene matches: 14. Every single patient, without exception, relapsed after autologous stem cell transplantation, and brentuximab vedotin exposure varied. Patients showed best responses of complete response, partial response or progressive disease. Profiling relied on immunoSEQ multiplex PCR, and the TCRdb table lists in-frame clones only, not all of them. The data show tens of thousands of clones, approximately 80% seen once. These data originate in a study of PD-1 blockade in classical Hodgkin lymphoma. Study-wide points: At baseline, newly diagnosed patients reportedly showed less TCR diversity than healthy donors. CD4+ TCR diversity climbed significantly by C4D1, unlike CD8+ TCR diversity. Patients excluded were those beginning nivolumab under 1 year after ASCT.

This receptor was identified in a human donor with classical Hodgkin lymphoma. The material was peripheral blood mononuclear cells (PBMCs), obtained at baseline. The chain recombines TRBV4-2 with TRBJ1-1; 9 bases match TRBD1. CDR3 amino acids: CASSQVSATGGRGAFF. CDR3 coding DNA: TGTGCCAGCAGCCAAGTTTCTGCGACAGGGGGGCGCGGGGCTTTCTTT.